This TCR beta chain comes out of a study of naive and memory T cell subsets. The beta constant-region primer was an equimolar mix of two oligonucleotides covering TRBC1 and TRBC2. TCRdb analysed the UMI-ligation and nested PCR reads with MiXCR anew, one entry per CDR3 protein. The sample carries roughly 140,000 distinct CDR3 sequences, over 15% recorded once. Germline-derived CDR1 and CDR2 are SGHTA and FQGNSA. Trimming removed 5 bases from V and 3 bases from J, with 11 bases in between. This CDR3 is 14 amino acids long. The sequence derives from a human donor in good health. Sequenced material: naive CD4+ T cells from blood. The genes are TRBV7-2 and TRBJ1-5, with D hard to call. The CDR3 DNA follows: TGTGCCAGCAGCCCTGGCAGCCCCAATCAGCCCCAGCATTTT. It is translated as CASSPGSPNQPQHF.